This entry features one T cell receptor (beta chain) sequence. What it recognizes is unknown. CDR1 is SGHTA, CDR2 FQGNSA, per germline. The CDR3 sequence is 15 residues long. Trimming pared 4 bases from V and 5 bases from J, leaving 15 bases between. Researchers ran the PCR with 60 Vbeta and 13 Jbeta primers. The protocol was immunoSEQ multiplex PCR, while the TCRdb copy is restricted to in-frame clones and leaves out a portion. Among about 76,000 clones listed, 78% were seen once. The entry originates in a study of cytomegalovirus exposure and HLA in healthy donors. Across the whole study: There were 90 million to 140 million unique TCR beta sequences, drawn from approximately 180 million T cells, in an earlier analysis.

Study-wide points: In a later analysis, productive TCRs from donors in an Asian-associated ancestry cluster reportedly carried fewer N-insertions than the cohort mean. V- and J-gene trimming in TCR beta was tied to a missense DCLRE1C variant by an analysis performed later. Clonal expansion was found to be greater in HLA-associated TCR beta chains than in equally common others in a later analysis.

This sequence was found in a woman between 40 and 50 years old in good health and CMV-seropositive. The chain has TRBV7-2 and TRBJ2-1, with no clear D. Source material: PBMCs. CDR3: CASSSTPAENNEQFF. The CDR3 DNA reads as TGTGCCAGCAGCTCAACCCCGGCGGAGAACAATGAGCAGTTCTTC.